This T cell receptor (beta chain) stems from a study of PD-1 blockade in classical Hodgkin lymphoma. Study-level information: Patients were dosed intravenously with nivolumab at 3 mg/kg every 2 weeks. Overall study results and limits: Whereas CD4+ TCR diversity had risen significantly by C4D1, CD8+ TCR diversity had not.

Profiled with immunoSEQ multiplex PCR; TCRdb holds only in-frame clones, not every one. Of thousands of clones listed, about four fifths are singletons. Germline loops: CDR1 LNHDA, CDR2 SQIVND (reference sequence). V lost 3 bases and J 1 base, leaving 6 bases between the germline ends. This CDR3 is 13 amino acids long. All trial patients relapsed after autologous stem cell transplantation. Under best response, outcomes were complete response, partial response or progressive disease. A remark on this clone: What it binds is unknown.

The source material was peripheral blood mononuclear cells (PBMCs), sampled before the second cycle of nivolumab. The chain joins TRBV19 to TRBJ1-1, with D uncertain. This clonotype was obtained from a human donor with classical Hodgkin lymphoma. The CDR3 nucleotides read TGTGCCAGTAGTATGACGGAGAACACTGAAGCTTTCTTT. Translation: CASSMTENTEAFF.